The clone carrying this T cell receptor (beta chain) occurred a few times. In the same sample, other DNA sequences code for this CDR3. This specimen belongs to a study of control samples from healthy donors and cancer patients. The CDR3 has 14 amino acids. Trimming stripped 0 bases from V and 1 base from J, with 6 bases between. Germline values: CDR1 ENHRY, CDR2 SYGVKD. The protocol was immunoSEQ multiplex PCR, while the TCRdb copy is restricted to in-frame clones and leaves out a portion. This repertoire shows 95,000 to 130,000 clones, 93% found once; its top ten account for roughly 2.5%. This chain uses TRBV10-3 with TRBJ1-1, with D perhaps TRBD1 (6 bases). Sequencing was done on a sample of blood. The TCR was taken from a man aged 25-40 years in good health. CDR3 bases: TGTGCCATCAGTGAGTCGACAGGGAACACTGAAGCTTTCTTT. It yields the protein CAISESTGNTEAFF.